The clone carrying this T cell receptor beta chain was counted between two and nine times. These data are taken from a study of CD8+ T cells in alopecia areata. V was clipped by 5 bases and J by 6 bases; unmatched bases: 8. Germline V gives CDR1 SEHNR, CDR2 FQNEAQ (reference sequence). The CDR3 contains 14 residues. Treatment indicated: oral pan-JAK inhibitor, 5-10 mg twice daily. After isolation, RNA underwent reverse transcription to generate cDNA as the sequencing template. Produced via immunoSEQ multiplex PCR; TCRdb's table is partial and in-frame only. The table includes about 250,000 clones, about three fifths detected once.

The chain couples TRBV7-9 to TRBJ2-7, with 9 nucleotides matching TRBD2. This TCR came from a human donor with alopecia areata. Sequenced here: CD4+ T cells sorted from blood, sampled around week 54, from a patient treated with tofacitinib. CDR3 protein: CASSPVTSGLEQYF. The CDR3 coding sequence is TGTGCCAGCAGCCCGGTTACTAGCGGGCTCGAGCAGTACTTC.